This TCR beta chain was observed in a study of blood T cell repertoires in COVID-19. This CDR3 contains 13 residues. Per germline, CDR1 MNHEY and CDR2 SVGAGI. The junction had 5 bases not matched to a gene; V was cut back by 6 bases and J by 7 bases. TCRdb's table, derived via immunoSEQ multiplex PCR, lists solely in-frame clones and lacks some. The sample lists approximately 100,000 clones; approximately 89% were seen once. The sample was peripheral blood. V and J are TRBV6-5 and TRBJ2-2; 7 nucleotides align to TRBD2. This TCR came from a woman aged 80 or over in a cohort sampled during active COVID-19. CDR3 nucleotide sequence: TGTGCCAGCAGGGCTAGCGGAGGCGGGGAGCTGTTTTTT. Its translation: CASRASGGGELFF.